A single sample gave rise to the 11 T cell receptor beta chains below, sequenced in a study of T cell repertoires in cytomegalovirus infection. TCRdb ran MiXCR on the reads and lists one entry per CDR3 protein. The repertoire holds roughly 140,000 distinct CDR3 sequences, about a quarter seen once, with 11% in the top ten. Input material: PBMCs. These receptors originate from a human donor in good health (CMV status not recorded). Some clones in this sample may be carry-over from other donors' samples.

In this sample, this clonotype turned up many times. The CDR3 here is CASSQDRGEQTLTDTQYF. The CDR3, as DNA: TGCGCCAGCAGCCAAGATCGGGGGGAGCAAACGCTCACAGATACGCAGTATTTT. The chain carries TRBV4-3 and TRBJ2-3, with 7 nucleotides matching TRBD2. Germline V gene lookup returns CDR1 LGHNA and CDR2 YSLEER. This CDR3 comprises 18 residues. V shed 0 bases and J 2 bases; nucleotides not matched to a gene: 11.

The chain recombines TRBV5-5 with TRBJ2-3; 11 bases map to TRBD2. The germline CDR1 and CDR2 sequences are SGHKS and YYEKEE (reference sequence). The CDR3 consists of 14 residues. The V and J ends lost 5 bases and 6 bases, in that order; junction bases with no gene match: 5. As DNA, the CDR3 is TGTGCCAGCAGAACTAGCGGGAGTCGGGATACGCAGTATTTT. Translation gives CASRTSGSRDTQYF.

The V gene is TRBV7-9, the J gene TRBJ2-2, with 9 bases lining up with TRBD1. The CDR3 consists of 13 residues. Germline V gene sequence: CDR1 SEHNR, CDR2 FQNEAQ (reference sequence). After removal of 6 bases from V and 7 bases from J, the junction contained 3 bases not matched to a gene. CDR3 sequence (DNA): TGTGCCAGCAGTCGGACAGGGGTCGGGGAGCTGTTTTTT. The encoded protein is CASSRTGVGELFF. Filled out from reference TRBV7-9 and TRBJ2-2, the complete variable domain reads DTGVSQNPRHKITKRGQNVTFRCDPISEHNRLYWYRQTLGQGPEFLTYFQNEAQLEKSRLLSDRFSAERPKGSFSTLEIQRTEQGDSAMYLCASSRTGVGELFFGEGSRLTVL.

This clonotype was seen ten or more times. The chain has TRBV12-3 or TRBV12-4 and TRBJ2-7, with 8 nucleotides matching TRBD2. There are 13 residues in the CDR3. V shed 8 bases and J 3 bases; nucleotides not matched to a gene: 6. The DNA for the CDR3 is TGTGCCAGCGGAACCGGGACTAGCTACGAGCAGTACTTC. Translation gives CASGTGTSYEQYF.

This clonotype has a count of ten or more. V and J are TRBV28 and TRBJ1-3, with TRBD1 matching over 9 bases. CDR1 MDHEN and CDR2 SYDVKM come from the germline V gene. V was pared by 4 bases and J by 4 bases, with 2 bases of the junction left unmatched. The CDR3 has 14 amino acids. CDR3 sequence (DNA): TGTGCCAGCAGTTCGACAGGGGGGGGAAACACCATATATTTT. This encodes CASSSTGGGNTIYF.

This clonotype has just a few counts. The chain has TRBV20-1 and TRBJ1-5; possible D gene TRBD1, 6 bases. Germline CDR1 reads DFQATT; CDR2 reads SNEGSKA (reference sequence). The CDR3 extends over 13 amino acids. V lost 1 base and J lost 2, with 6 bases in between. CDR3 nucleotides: TGCAGTGCTAGAGGACAGGGCAATCAGCCCCAGCATTTT. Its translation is CSARGQGNQPQHF.

The CDR3 coding sequence is TGTGCCTGGATGCCTAGTCGACTAATCACTGGAAACACCATATATTTT. Translating it yields CAWMPSRLITGNTIYF. The V gene is TRBV30, the J gene TRBJ1-3; no clear D gene. The CDR3 loop spans 16 amino acids. Per the germline V gene, CDR1 is GTSNPN and CDR2 is SVGIG (reference sequence). V lost 4 bases and J lost 2, with 18 bases in between. The whole variable domain, filled in from reference TRBV30 and TRBJ1-3, reads SQTIHQWPATLVQPVGSPLSLECTVEGTSNPNLYWYRQAAGRGLQLLFYSVGIGQISSEVPQNLSASRPQDRQFILSSKKLLLSDSGFYLCAWMPSRLITGNTIYFGEGSWLTVV.

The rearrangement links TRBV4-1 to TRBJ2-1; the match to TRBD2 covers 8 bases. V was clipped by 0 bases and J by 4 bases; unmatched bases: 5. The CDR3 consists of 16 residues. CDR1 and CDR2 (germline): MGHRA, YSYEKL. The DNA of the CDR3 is TGCGCCAGCAGCCAAGAGGGAGCGGGGGTGTACAATGAGCAGTTCTTC. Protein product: CASSQEGAGVYNEQFF.

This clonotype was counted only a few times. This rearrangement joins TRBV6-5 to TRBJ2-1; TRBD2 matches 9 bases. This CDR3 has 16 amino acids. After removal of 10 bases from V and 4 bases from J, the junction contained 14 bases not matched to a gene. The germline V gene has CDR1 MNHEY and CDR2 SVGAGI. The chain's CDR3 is CATMTGLAGIYNEQFF. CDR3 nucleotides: TGTGCCACCATGACGGGGCTAGCGGGAATATACAATGAGCAGTTCTTC.

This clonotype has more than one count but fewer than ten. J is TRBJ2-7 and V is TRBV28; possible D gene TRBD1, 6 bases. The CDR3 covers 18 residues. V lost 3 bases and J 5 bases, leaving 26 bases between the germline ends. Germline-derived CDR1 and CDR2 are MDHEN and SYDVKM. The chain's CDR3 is CASSFWDTEGDPEDEQYF. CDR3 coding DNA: TGTGCCAGCAGTTTTTGGGACACCGAGGGGGATCCTGAAGACGAGCAGTACTTC.

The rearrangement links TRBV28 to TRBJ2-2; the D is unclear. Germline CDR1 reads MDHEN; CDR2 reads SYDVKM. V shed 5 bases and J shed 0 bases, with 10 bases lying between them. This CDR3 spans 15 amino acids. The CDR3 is CASSRDNSNTGELFF. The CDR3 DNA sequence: TGTGCCAGCAGTAGAGACAATTCGAACACCGGGGAGCTGTTTTTT.